This record concerns one TCR beta chain sequence. Its cognate antigen is unknown. This sample is drawn from a study of cytomegalovirus exposure and HLA in healthy donors. Study at large: The Caucasian-associated ancestry cluster held under 90% of a few hundred genotyped donors.

In the PCR, 60 Vbeta and 13 Jbeta primers were used. TCRdb's table, derived via immunoSEQ multiplex PCR, lists solely in-frame clones and lacks some. Here the sample spans approximately 120,000 clones, around 72% being singletons. Germline values: CDR1 LGHNA, CDR2 YNFKEQ. This CDR3 spans 15 amino acids. With 4 bases clipped from V and 6 bases from J, the junction kept 8 bases outside the gene matches. Study conclusions and caveats: A list of approximately 150 TCR beta chains associated with cytomegalovirus was given.

Sequencing used PBMCs. The source of this sequence is a man aged 25 to 40 in good health and CMV-seronegative. The chain carries TRBV4-2 and TRBJ2-3, with 9 nucleotides matching TRBD2. The CDR3 coding sequence is TGTGCCAGCAGCCTAGAGCGGGGGGCGCTGGATACGCAGTATTTT. This codes for CASSLERGALDTQYF.